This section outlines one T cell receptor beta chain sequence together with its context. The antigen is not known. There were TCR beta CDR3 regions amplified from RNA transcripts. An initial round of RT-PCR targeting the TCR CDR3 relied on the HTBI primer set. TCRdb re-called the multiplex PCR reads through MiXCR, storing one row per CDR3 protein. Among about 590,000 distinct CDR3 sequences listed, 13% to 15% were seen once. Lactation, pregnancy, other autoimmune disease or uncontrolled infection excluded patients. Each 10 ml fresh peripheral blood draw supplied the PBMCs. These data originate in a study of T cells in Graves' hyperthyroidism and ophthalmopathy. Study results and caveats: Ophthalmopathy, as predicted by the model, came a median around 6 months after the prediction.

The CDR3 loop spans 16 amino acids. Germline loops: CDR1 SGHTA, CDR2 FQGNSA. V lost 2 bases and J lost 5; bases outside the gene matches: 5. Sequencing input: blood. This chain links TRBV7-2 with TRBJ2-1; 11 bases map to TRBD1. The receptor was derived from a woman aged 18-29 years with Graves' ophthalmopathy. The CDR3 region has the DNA TGTGCCAGCAGCTTACTCCCGGGACAGGGGGACAATGAGCAGTTCTTC. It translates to CASSLLPGQGDNEQFF.